What follows are 8 T cell receptor beta chains derived from one specimen sequenced in a study of cytomegalovirus exposure and HLA in healthy donors. The PCR ran on 60 Vbeta and 13 Jbeta primers. TCRdb's table, derived via immunoSEQ multiplex PCR, lists solely in-frame clones and lacks some. This table has about 190,000 clones, approximately 78% appearing once. The specimen sequenced was PBMCs. These receptors were obtained from a woman under 30 in good health and CMV-seronegative.

This clone turned up a few times. One junction end does not reproduce the germline sequence, and a read error may be involved. The chain uses TRBV28 and TRBJ2-7, with 9 bases matching TRBD2. Germline V CDR1 and CDR2: MDHEN, SYDVKM. The length of the CDR3 is 14 residues. The CDR3 DNA reads TGTGCCAGCAGTCGACTAGCGGACTCCCACGAGCAGTACTTC. Residues: CASSRLADSHEQYF.

V usage is TRBV11-2 and J usage is TRBJ1-2, with D tentatively TRBD1 (5 bases). The V end was cut by 2 bases, the J end by 6 bases, with 13 bases between. This CDR3 has 14 amino acids. CDR1 and CDR2 (germline): SGHAT, FQNNGV. The CDR3 protein is CASSLLQAGNGYTF. CDR3 in DNA: TGTGCCAGCAGCTTATTACAGGCAGGGAATGGCTACACCTTC.

This chain joins TRBV9 and TRBJ1-2; D remains unclear. Trimming shortened V by 4 bases and J by 4 bases, and 17 bases separated the two germline ends. The CDR3 totals 15 residues. Germline V gene lookup returns CDR1 SGDLS and CDR2 YYNGEE. The CDR3 is CASSPEPRKLYGYTF. The CDR3 region has the DNA TGTGCCAGCAGCCCCGAACCGAGAAAACTCTATGGCTACACCTTC.

V usage is TRBV10-3 and J usage is TRBJ2-7; 8 bases fit TRBD2. The CDR3 spans 15 residues. Per germline, CDR1 ENHRY and CDR2 SYGVKD. The V segment lost 0 bases and the J segment 4 bases; nucleotides outside the gene matches: 5. Written as DNA, the CDR3 is TGTGCCATCAGTGAGTCTCTCGCGGGAGGTTACGAGCAGTACTTC. Amino acid sequence: CAISESLAGGYEQYF.

The J gene is TRBJ2-1, the V gene TRBV28, with TRBD1 matching 8 bases. J was trimmed by 6 bases and V by 3 bases; bases with no gene match: 7. The germline CDR1 and CDR2 sequences are MDHEN and SYDVKM. The CDR3 is 15 amino acids. The CDR3 sequence is CASSFLRQGTNEQFF. CDR3 bases: TGTGCCAGCAGTTTCCTCCGACAGGGGACCAATGAGCAGTTCTTC.

The chain links TRBV20-1 to TRBJ2-5; D is unclear. The germline V gene encodes CDR1 DFQATT and CDR2 SNEGSKA (reference sequence). The V gene lost 6 bases and the J gene lost 5 bases, with 10 bases spanning the gap. CDR3 length: 11 amino acids. The CDR3 is CSAQISETQYF. CDR3 nucleotides: TGCAGTGCCCAGATCTCGGAGACCCAGTACTTC.

The chain recombines TRBV28 with TRBJ1-2, with D perhaps matching TRBD1 (6 bases). CDR1 and CDR2 from the germline V gene are MDHEN and SYDVKM. The CDR3 totals 15 residues. V was shortened by 10 bases and J by 2 bases, with 20 bases between the two germline ends. CDR3: CAIRNRQELNYGYTF. For the CDR3, the DNA is TGTGCCATCCGAAATAGACAGGAACTGAACTATGGCTACACCTTC.

As for this clone: This CDR3 is also generated by other DNA sequences in the sample. The V gene is TRBV11-2, the J gene TRBJ1-3; the D is unclear. Germline V gives CDR1 SGHAT, CDR2 FQNNGV. The CDR3 length is 13 residues. Trimming stripped 0 bases from V and 3 bases from J, with 3 bases between. For the CDR3, the DNA is TGTGCCAGCAGCTTAGACCGTGGAAACACCATATATTTT. This encodes CASSLDRGNTIYF.